The present entry profiles one T cell receptor (beta chain) with its context. Its specificity is not known. Germline values: CDR1 KGHDR, CDR2 SFDVKD. Unmatched junction bases numbered 9, after V lost 9 bases and J lost 3 bases. CDR3 length: 15 amino acids. Researchers amplified the TCR beta CDR3 regions from RNA transcripts. In the first-round RT-PCR of the TCR CDR3, the HTBI primer set was used. TCRdb reanalysed the multiplex PCR reads using MiXCR and keeps one entry per CDR3 protein. This sample has about 600,000 distinct CDR3 sequences, with roughly 14% found just once. The sample comes from a study of T cells in Graves' hyperthyroidism and ophthalmopathy. Study outcomes and limitations: Within blood appeared most thyroid clonotypes that had expanded above 0.001. Before onset, ophthalmopathy was predicted by the model a median around 6.2 months earlier.

The chain is built from TRBV24-1 and TRBJ2-2; 7 bases agree with TRBD1. This TCR came from a woman between 50 and 59 years old with Graves' ophthalmopathy. Sequencing was performed on blood. The CDR3 protein is CATGSNQGDTGELFF. The CDR3 nucleotides are TGTGCCACCGGATCAAATCAGGGGGACACCGGGGAGCTGTTTTTT.